This T cell receptor (beta chain) was documented in a study of cytomegalovirus exposure and HLA in healthy donors. Primers for the PCR totalled 60 Vbeta and 13 Jbeta. The assay was immunoSEQ multiplex PCR, and TCRdb's table has in-frame clones only and misses some. The sample lists under 150,000 clones, about 77% occurring once. Looked up from germline, CDR1 is LGHNA and CDR2 is YNFKEQ. With V trimmed by 1 base and J by 5 bases, 9 bases remained unmatched. This CDR3 is 16 amino acids long. Material: PBMCs. The chain has TRBV4-2 and TRBJ2-5; TRBD2 matches 8 bases. The sequence was obtained from a woman aged 30 to 39 in good health and CMV-seropositive. The CDR3 loop is CASSQVPGLEVETQYF. In DNA form, the CDR3 reads TGTGCCAGCAGCCAAGTCCCGGGACTAGAGGTGGAGACCCAGTACTTC.